This TCR beta chain is from a study of T cell responses to AZD1222 COVID-19 vaccine. Points from the study as a whole: Nearly half of spike-specific TCRs reportedly go after variant regions that carry no mutations. Clonal diversity may have been underestimated in mostly white British donors. Increases in Spike-specific TCR breadth and depth were seen after two AZD1222 doses.

Sequenced by immunoSEQ multiplex PCR; TCRdb stores in-frame clones only, minus some. The sample shows 150,000 or so clones, 90% of them seen only once. Turning to this clone: Its antigen is not known.

CDR3 size: 15 residues. V shed 11 bases, J shed 5 bases, and the junction held 12 bases outside the gene matches. CDR1 MNHEY and CDR2 SVGAGI come from the germline V gene. The sample in question was peripheral blood, obtained on day 0 of AZD1222 vaccination. The chain couples TRBV6-5 to TRBJ1-1; 12 nucleotides agree with TRBD1. The sequence came from an adult in good health. CDR3 loop: CAVLVWDRGRTEAFF. CDR3 nucleotide sequence: TGTGCCGTCCTGGTATGGGACAGGGGGCGAACTGAAGCTTTCTTT.